Here is one T cell receptor beta chain with its context. The sample is drawn from a study of blood T cell repertoires in COVID-19. V shed 5 bases and J shed 1 base, with 9 bases lying between them. The CDR3 has 13 amino acids. Germline lookup yields CDR1 SGHRS and CDR2 YFSETQ. The protocol was immunoSEQ multiplex PCR, while the TCRdb copy is restricted to in-frame clones and leaves out a portion. The repertoire includes about 500,000 clones, roughly 90% of them detected once, and 0.7% sits in the top ten. Specimen: PBMCs or T cells enriched from blood (not recorded which). This rearrangement joins TRBV5-1 to TRBJ1-1; no reliable D call. The sequence derives from a woman under 30 who had recovered from COVID-19. The CDR3 here is CASSPSGNTEAFF. CDR3 DNA sequence: TGCGCCAGCAGTCCCTCGGGGAACACTGAAGCTTTCTTT.